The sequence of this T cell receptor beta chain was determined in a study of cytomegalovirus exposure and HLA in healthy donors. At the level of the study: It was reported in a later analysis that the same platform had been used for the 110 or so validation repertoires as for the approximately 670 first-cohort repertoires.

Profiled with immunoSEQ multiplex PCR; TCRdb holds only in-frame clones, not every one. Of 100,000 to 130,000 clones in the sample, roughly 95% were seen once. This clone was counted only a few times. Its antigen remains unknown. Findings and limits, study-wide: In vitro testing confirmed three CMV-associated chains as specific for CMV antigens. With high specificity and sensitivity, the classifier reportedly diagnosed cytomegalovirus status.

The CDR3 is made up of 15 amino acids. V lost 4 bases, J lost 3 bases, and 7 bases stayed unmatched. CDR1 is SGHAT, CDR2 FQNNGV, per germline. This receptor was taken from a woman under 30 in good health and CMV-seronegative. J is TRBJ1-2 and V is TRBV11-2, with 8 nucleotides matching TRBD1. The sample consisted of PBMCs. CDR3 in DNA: TGTGCCAGCAGCTCCGGGACAGGAAACGACTATGGCTACACCTTC. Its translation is CASSSGTGNDYGYTF.